This TCR beta chain was recorded in a study of T cell responses to AZD1222 COVID-19 vaccine. Findings and limits, study-wide: Among spike-specific TCRs, nearly half reportedly target unmutated variant regions. Spike was spanned by vaccine-associated CD4 TCRs, with dominance at 160-218 and 743-854. Among the donors, most were white British and more were female, and clonal diversity was possibly underestimated. Two AZD1222 administrations were followed by greater Spike-specific TCR breadth and depth.

Germline lookup yields CDR1 SGHRS and CDR2 YFSETQ. V shed 4 bases, J shed 4 bases, and the junction held 5 bases outside the gene matches. CDR3 length equals 15 residues. TCRdb keeps only in-frame clones here, not all; method: immunoSEQ multiplex PCR. The sample contains 120,000 or so clones, around 80% of which appear only once. Worth noting for this clone: Its target is not known.

The receptor was isolated from an adult who received the AZD1222 COVID-19 vaccine. This sample comprised peripheral blood, obtained 28 days after the second AZD1222 dose. The chain employs TRBV5-1 and TRBJ1-1, with 12 positions matching TRBD1. The CDR3 spells CASSPPGQGATEAFF. CDR3 DNA sequence: TGCGCCAGCAGCCCACCGGGACAGGGGGCCACTGAAGCTTTCTTT.